This T cell receptor (beta chain) was profiled in a study of blood T cells in healthy people across ages. The CDR3 runs 13 residues. The germline V gene has CDR1 MNHEY and CDR2 SVGAGI. J gave up 3 bases and V 8 bases, and 4 bases lay outside the gene matches. The second PCR ran about 6 to 11 cycles with a sample-barcoded 5' primer and J-beta primers. Each cDNA molecule carried a tag from a template-switch adaptor that contained 12 random nucleotides. TCRdb passed the 5' RACE reads through MiXCR, listing each CDR3 protein once. The table shows about 1,800,000 distinct CDR3 sequences, with under 30% occurring only once.

The chain has TRBV6-5 and TRBJ1-5; the match to TRBD1 covers 7 bases. Sequencing was carried out using blood. This TCR came from a woman aged 25 to 45 in good health. The CDR3 DNA sequence: TGTGCCAGCCGACAGGGAGACAATCAGCCCCAGCATTTT. It specifies CASRQGDNQPQHF.